This is a list of T cell receptor beta chains from one sample in a study of beta chain features in type 1 diabetes. Profiling relied on immunoSEQ multiplex PCR, and the TCRdb table lists in-frame clones only, not all of them. There are about 740,000 clones in the sample; roughly 12% occur only once, and 0.022% lies in the top ten. The sequenced sample consisted of naive CD4+ T cells from blood. Receptors were obtained from a man aged 18 to 30 with type 1 diabetes. Each CDR3 is given with its conserved first and last residue. A D gene is named only where the DNA matches it firmly. Some rows have no size entry. The others give once, few or many, or a class for an expanded clone.

J gene: TRBJ1-1
clone size: few
V gene: TRBV18
D gene: NA
CDR3 protein: CASSPQRANTEAFF
CDR3 DNA: TGTGCCAGCTCACCACAGAGGGCTAACACTGAAGCTTTCTTT

J gene: TRBJ2-5
clone size: NA
V gene: TRBV5-6
D gene: NA
CDR3 protein: CASSLGQGETQYF
CDR3 DNA: TGTGCCAGCAGCTTGGGTCAGGGAGAGACCCAGTACTTC

J gene: TRBJ2-4
clone size: few
V gene: TRBV4-1
D gene: NA
CDR3 protein: CASSQEASHLAKNIQYF
CDR3 DNA: TGCGCCAGCAGCCAAGAGGCTTCACATCTAGCCAAAAACATTCAGTACTTC

J gene: TRBJ1-5
clone size: NA
V gene: TRBV7-9
D gene: NA
CDR3 protein: CASSFSGDQPQHF
CDR3 DNA: TGTGCCAGCAGCTTTAGTGGGGATCAGCCCCAGCATTTT

J gene: TRBJ1-1
clone size: few
V gene: TRBV19
D gene: TRBD1
CDR3 protein: CASSPGTAEAFF
CDR3 DNA: TGTGCCAGTAGTCCGGGGACAGCCGAAGCTTTCTTT

J gene: TRBJ1-1
clone size: NA
V gene: TRBV7-9
D gene: NA
CDR3 protein: CASSPQGNTEAFF
CDR3 DNA: TGTGCCAGCAGCCCCCAGGGGAACACTGAAGCTTTCTTT

J gene: TRBJ2-5
clone size: few
V gene: TRBV30
D gene: TRBD1
CDR3 protein: CAWSGQGKGETQYF
CDR3 DNA: TGTGCCTGGAGTGGACAGGGAAAGGGGGAGACCCAGTACTTC

J gene: TRBJ2-7
clone size: few
V gene: TRBV5-4
D gene: TRBD1
CDR3 protein: CASSQGQGNEQYF
CDR3 DNA: TGTGCCAGCAGCCAGGGACAGGGCAACGAGCAGTACTTC

J gene: TRBJ2-7
clone size: NA
V gene: TRBV28
D gene: TRBD1
CDR3 protein: CASGQGPLSYEQYF
CDR3 DNA: TGTGCCAGCGGACAGGGTCCCCTCTCCTACGAGCAGTACTTC

J gene: TRBJ1-5
clone size: NA
V gene: TRBV6-5
D gene: NA
CDR3 protein: CASSSREDQPQHF
CDR3 DNA: TGTGCCAGCAGTAGCAGGGAGGATCAGCCCCAGCATTTT

J gene: TRBJ1-3
clone size: once
V gene: TRBV6-1
D gene: NA
CDR3 protein: CASSFDGNSGNTIYF
CDR3 DNA: TGTGCCAGCAGCTTCGACGGTAACTCTGGAAACACCATATATTTT

J gene: TRBJ1-6
clone size: few
V gene: TRBV30
D gene: TRBD1
CDR3 protein: CAWSPPSGQNSPLHF
CDR3 DNA: TGTGCCTGGAGTCCCCCGTCGGGACAGAATTCACCCCTCCACTTT

J gene: TRBJ1-1
clone size: NA
V gene: TRBV27
D gene: NA
CDR3 protein: CASSTRTGRNTEAFF
CDR3 DNA: TGTGCCAGCAGTACCCGGACGGGAAGGAACACTGAAGCTTTCTTT

J gene: TRBJ2-7
clone size: few
V gene: TRBV2
D gene: NA
CDR3 protein: CASSEMVGGAFEQYF
CDR3 DNA: TGTGCCAGCAGTGAAATGGTCGGCGGAGCCTTCGAGCAGTACTTC

J gene: TRBJ2-1
clone size: few
V gene: TRBV4-2
D gene: TRBD2
CDR3 protein: CASSQGGGLAELNNEQFF
CDR3 DNA: TGTGCCAGCAGCCAAGGGGGGGGTTTAGCGGAACTAAACAATGAGCAGTTCTTC

J gene: TRBJ2-2
clone size: few
V gene: TRBV5-1
D gene: NA
CDR3 protein: CASSFRQNGELFF
CDR3 DNA: TGCGCCAGCAGCTTTAGACAGAACGGGGAGCTGTTTTTT

J gene: TRBJ1-2
clone size: NA
V gene: TRBV27
D gene: TRBD1
CDR3 protein: CASSFHRDRVGYTF
CDR3 DNA: TGTGCCAGCAGTTTCCATCGGGACAGGGTTGGCTACACCTTC

J gene: TRBJ1-1
clone size: NA
V gene: TRBV27
D gene: TRBD1
CDR3 protein: CASDPGGAGSTEAFF
CDR3 DNA: TGTGCCAGCGATCCAGGGGGGGCGGGTAGCACTGAAGCTTTCTTT

J gene: TRBJ1-6
clone size: few
V gene: TRBV27
D gene: NA
CDR3 protein: CASSTPDGSNSPLHF
CDR3 DNA: TGTGCCAGCAGTACCCCGGACGGGAGTAATTCACCCCTCCACTTT

J gene: TRBJ2-5
clone size: few
V gene: TRBV18
D gene: NA
CDR3 protein: CASSPRSPGWDETQYF
CDR3 DNA: TGTGCCAGCTCACCACGGTCGCCAGGGTGGGACGAGACCCAGTACTTC

J gene: TRBJ2-1
clone size: few
V gene: TRBV5-1
D gene: NA
CDR3 protein: CASSFSQSSYNEQFF
CDR3 DNA: TGCGCCAGCAGCTTTTCCCAGAGCTCCTACAATGAGCAGTTCTTC

J gene: TRBJ1-5
clone size: NA
V gene: TRBV6-6
D gene: TRBD1
CDR3 protein: CASSYGTANQPQHF
CDR3 DNA: TGTGCCAGCAGTTACGGGACAGCCAATCAGCCCCAGCATTTT

J gene: TRBJ1-6
clone size: NA
V gene: TRBV14
D gene: NA
CDR3 protein: CASSPGGSWASPLHF
CDR3 DNA: TGTGCCAGCAGCCCCGGAGGGTCATGGGCTTCACCCCTCCACTTT

J gene: TRBJ1-4
clone size: NA
V gene: TRBV2
D gene: TRBD1
CDR3 protein: CASEQGATGEKLFF
CDR3 DNA: TGTGCCAGCGAACAGGGGGCGACGGGTGAAAAACTGTTTTTT

J gene: TRBJ2-4
clone size: few
V gene: TRBV5-6
D gene: NA
CDR3 protein: CASSFGSAKNIQYF
CDR3 DNA: TGTGCCAGCAGCTTTGGGTCGGCCAAAAACATTCAGTACTTC

J gene: TRBJ2-2
clone size: NA
V gene: TRBV30
D gene: TRBD1
CDR3 protein: CAWDRTGGDTGELFF
CDR3 DNA: TGTGCCTGGGACCGGACAGGGGGGGACACCGGGGAGCTGTTTTTT

J gene: TRBJ1-2
clone size: NA
V gene: TRBV29-1
D gene: TRBD1
CDR3 protein: CSVDSGTGRNGYTF
CDR3 DNA: TGCAGCGTCGATTCGGGGACAGGGAGGAATGGCTACACCTTC

J gene: TRBJ2-3
clone size: NA
V gene: TRBV15
D gene: NA
CDR3 protein: CATSRDRLGTAEPPGTQYF
CDR3 DNA: TGTGCCACCAGCAGAGATCGATTAGGGACCGCCGAGCCCCCTGGTACGCAGTATTTT

J gene: TRBJ2-4
clone size: NA
V gene: TRBV5-1
D gene: NA
CDR3 protein: CASSLEAETKNIQYF
CDR3 DNA: TGCGCCAGCAGCTTGGAGGCCGAAACCAAAAACATTCAGTACTTC

J gene: TRBJ1-2
clone size: NA
V gene: TRBV5-6
D gene: NA
CDR3 protein: CASSWGEAHYGYTF
CDR3 DNA: TGTGCCAGCAGCTGGGGGGAAGCCCACTATGGCTACACCTTC

J gene: TRBJ1-4
clone size: NA
V gene: TRBV25-1
D gene: TRBD1
CDR3 protein: CASSDDRGFEKLFF
CDR3 DNA: TGTGCCAGCAGTGACGACAGGGGGTTTGAAAAACTGTTTTTT

J gene: TRBJ2-1
clone size: few
V gene: TRBV7-6
D gene: NA
CDR3 protein: CASTLANGAIDNEQFF
CDR3 DNA: TGTGCCAGCACCCTGGCCAACGGGGCCATAGACAATGAGCAGTTCTTC

J gene: TRBJ2-3
clone size: once
V gene: TRBV30
D gene: NA
CDR3 protein: CALGRGTDTQYF
CDR3 DNA: TGTGCCCTAGGTCGCGGTACAGATACGCAGTATTTT

J gene: TRBJ2-7
clone size: few
V gene: TRBV2
D gene: TRBD1
CDR3 protein: CASGGQALSYEQYF
CDR3 DNA: TGTGCCAGCGGAGGACAGGCCCTCTCCTACGAGCAGTACTTC

J gene: TRBJ1-5
clone size: NA
V gene: TRBV6-1
D gene: NA
CDR3 protein: CASSGGTIQPQHF
CDR3 DNA: TGTGCCAGCAGTGGGGGGACAATTCAGCCCCAGCATTTT

J gene: TRBJ1-2
clone size: NA
V gene: TRBV11-3
D gene: NA
CDR3 protein: CASSLEGYGYTF
CDR3 DNA: TGTGCCAGCAGCTTAGAAGGCTATGGCTACACCTTC

J gene: TRBJ1-5
clone size: few
V gene: TRBV4-1
D gene: NA
CDR3 protein: CASSQVGGAGNQPQHF
CDR3 DNA: TGCGCCAGCAGCCAAGTGGGGGGCGCGGGCAATCAGCCCCAGCATTTT

J gene: TRBJ2-5
clone size: few
V gene: TRBV28
D gene: TRBD2
CDR3 protein: CASGAGGKQETQYF
CDR3 DNA: TGTGCCAGCGGAGCGGGGGGGAAACAAGAGACCCAGTACTTC

J gene: TRBJ2-3
clone size: few
V gene: TRBV11-1
D gene: NA
CDR3 protein: CASARTDTQYF
CDR3 DNA: TGTGCCAGCGCTCGTACAGATACGCAGTATTTT

J gene: TRBJ2-3
clone size: NA
V gene: TRBV7-8
D gene: NA
CDR3 protein: CASSSWGLDDTQYF
CDR3 DNA: TGTGCCAGCAGCTCATGGGGCCTCGACGATACGCAGTATTTT

J gene: TRBJ1-6
clone size: few
V gene: TRBV28
D gene: NA
CDR3 protein: CASVAADYNSPLHF
CDR3 DNA: TGTGCCAGCGTTGCGGCGGATTATAATTCACCCCTCCACTTT

J gene: TRBJ1-2
clone size: few
V gene: TRBV2
D gene: NA
CDR3 protein: CASTRQEEFYGYTF
CDR3 DNA: TGTGCCAGCACGAGGCAGGAGGAATTCTATGGCTACACCTTC

J gene: TRBJ2-1
clone size: few
V gene: TRBV10-3
D gene: TRBD2
CDR3 protein: CAISRTSGGVYEQFF
CDR3 DNA: TGTGCCATCAGTAGGACTAGCGGGGGCGTCTATGAGCAGTTCTTC

J gene: TRBJ2-5
clone size: NA
V gene: TRBV5-1
D gene: NA
CDR3 protein: CASSLEARAGETQYF
CDR3 DNA: TGCGCCAGCAGCTTGGAGGCCAGGGCCGGGGAGACCCAGTACTTC

J gene: TRBJ1-5
clone size: few
V gene: TRBV27
D gene: NA
CDR3 protein: CASSPGRSVWSNQPQHF
CDR3 DNA: TGTGCCAGCAGTCCCGGACGGAGCGTATGGAGCAATCAGCCCCAGCATTTT

J gene: TRBJ2-7
clone size: few
V gene: TRBV30
D gene: NA
CDR3 protein: CAWHLDPLAIYF
CDR3 DNA: TGTGCCTGGCACTTGGACCCCCTGGCTATATACTTC

J gene: TRBJ1-1
clone size: NA
V gene: TRBV7-2
D gene: NA
CDR3 protein: CASRQDTVNTEAFF
CDR3 DNA: TGTGCCAGCAGACAGGATACGGTGAACACTGAAGCTTTCTTT

J gene: TRBJ2-1
clone size: few
V gene: TRBV11-1
D gene: TRBD2
CDR3 protein: CASSSNLAGIYNEQFF
CDR3 DNA: TGTGCCAGCAGCTCCAATCTAGCGGGGATCTACAATGAGCAGTTCTTC

J gene: TRBJ1-1
clone size: NA
V gene: TRBV9
D gene: NA
CDR3 protein: CASSVHPQGLLMNTEAFF
CDR3 DNA: TGTGCCAGCAGCGTACATCCCCAGGGGCTACTCATGAACACTGAAGCTTTCTTT

J gene: TRBJ2-7
clone size: NA
V gene: TRBV6-5
D gene: NA
CDR3 protein: CASSFGGLRGLSEQYF
CDR3 DNA: TGTGCCAGCAGTTTCGGCGGTTTGCGGGGGCTTAGTGAGCAGTACTTC

J gene: TRBJ1-2
clone size: few
V gene: TRBV25-1
D gene: TRBD1
CDR3 protein: CASSESFGQGTTNYGYTF
CDR3 DNA: TGTGCCAGCAGTGAATCGTTTGGACAGGGGACGACTAACTATGGCTACACCTTC

J gene: TRBJ1-3
clone size: NA
V gene: TRBV9
D gene: NA
CDR3 protein: CASSVAEGAGNTIYF
CDR3 DNA: TGTGCCAGCAGCGTAGCTGAGGGGGCTGGAAACACCATATATTTT

J gene: TRBJ1-5
clone size: few
V gene: TRBV29-1
D gene: NA
CDR3 protein: CSVEVQGGQPQHF
CDR3 DNA: TGCAGCGTTGAAGTACAGGGTGGTCAGCCCCAGCATTTT

J gene: TRBJ2-2
clone size: NA
V gene: TRBV6-5
D gene: NA
CDR3 protein: CASSWATGELFF
CDR3 DNA: TGTGCCAGCAGTTGGGCTACCGGGGAGCTGTTTTTT